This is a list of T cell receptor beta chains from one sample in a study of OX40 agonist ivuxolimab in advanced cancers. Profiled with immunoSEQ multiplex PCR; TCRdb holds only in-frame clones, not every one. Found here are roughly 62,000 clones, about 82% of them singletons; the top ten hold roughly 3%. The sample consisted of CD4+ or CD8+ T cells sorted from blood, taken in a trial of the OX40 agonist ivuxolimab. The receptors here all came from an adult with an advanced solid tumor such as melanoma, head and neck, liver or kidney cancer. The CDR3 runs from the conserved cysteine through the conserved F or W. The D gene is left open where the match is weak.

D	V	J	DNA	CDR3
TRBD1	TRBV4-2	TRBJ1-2	TGTGCCAGCAGCCAAGATCTTCCAGGGGGAAACTATGGCTACACCTTC	CASSQDLPGGNYGYTF
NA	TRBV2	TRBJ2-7	TGTGCCAGCAGTCGGCGCAGCTACGAGCAGTACTTC	CASSRRSYEQYF
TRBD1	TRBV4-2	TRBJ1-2	TGTGCCAGCAGCTACGGACAGGGTGAGGGCTATGGCTACACCTTC	CASSYGQGEGYGYTF
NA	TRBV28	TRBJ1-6	TGTGCCAGCAGTTTAGAGGAGAGTAGGTCACCCCTCCACTTT	CASSLEESRSPLHF
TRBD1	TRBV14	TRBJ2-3	TGTGCCAGCAGCCAAGACCTCGGGACAGCTAGCACAGATACGCAGTATTTT	CASSQDLGTASTDTQYF
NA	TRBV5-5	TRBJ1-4	TGTGCCAGTACCACAACGGCAGCAACTAATGAAAAACTGTTTTTT	CASTTTAATNEKLFF
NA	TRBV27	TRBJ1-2	TGTGCCAGCAGGGGGGGTCTTAGGGCTGGCTACACCTTC	CASRGGLRAGYTF
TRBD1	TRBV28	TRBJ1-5	TGTGCCTGTAAGGGGGCGCGGGGCAATCAGCCCCAGCATTTT	CACKGARGNQPQHF
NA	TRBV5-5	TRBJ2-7	TGTGCCAGCAGCTTGGTTCCGGGGGAGACCTACGAGCAGTACTTC	CASSLVPGETYEQYF
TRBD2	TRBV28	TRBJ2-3	TGTGCCAGCTCTACGGGTTTACTAGAGCGGGGGGGCCCGACAGATACGCAGTATTTT	CASSTGLLERGGPTDTQYF
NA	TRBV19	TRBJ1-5	TGTGCCAGTAGTACAGGGGTCGGCAATCAGCCCCAGCATTTT	CASSTGVGNQPQHF
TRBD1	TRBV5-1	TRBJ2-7	TGCGCCAGCAGCTCGGGACAGCCTAGCTCCTACGAGCAGTACTTC	CASSSGQPSSYEQYF
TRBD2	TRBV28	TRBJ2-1	TGTGCCAGCAGTCCCGGGACTAGCGGGGCCCGGGAGCAGTTCTTC	CASSPGTSGAREQFF
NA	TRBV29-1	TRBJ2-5	TGCAGCGTTGAAGACGACGGGAGAGAGACCCAGTACTTC	CSVEDDGRETQYF
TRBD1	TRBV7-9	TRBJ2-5	TGTGCCAGCAACGGGAAGGCAGGGGGCGAACAAGAGACCCAGTACTTC	CASNGKAGGEQETQYF
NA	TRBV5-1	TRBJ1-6	TGCGCCAGCAGCTTGGATCAGACCTATAATTCACCCCTCCACTTT	CASSLDQTYNSPLHF
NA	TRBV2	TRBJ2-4	TGTGCCAGCCGGACTTGGGGGAACATTCAGTACTTC	CASRTWGNIQYF
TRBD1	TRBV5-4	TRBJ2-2	TGTGCCAGCAGCTTTACAGGGGGGTACACCGGGGAGCTGTTTTTT	CASSFTGGYTGELFF
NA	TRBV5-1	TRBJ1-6	TGCGCCAGCAGCCCGGGGGAAGATTCACCCCTCCACTTT	CASSPGEDSPLHF
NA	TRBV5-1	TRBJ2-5	TGCGCCAGCAGCTATGAGGCAGTCCAAGAGACCCAGTACTTC	CASSYEAVQETQYF
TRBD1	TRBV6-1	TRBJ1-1	TGTGCCAGCAGCGAGGGACAGTCGAACACTGAAGCTTTCTTT	CASSEGQSNTEAFF
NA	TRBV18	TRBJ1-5	TGTGCCAGCTCACCGTACTCGGATTATCAGCCCCAGCATTTT	CASSPYSDYQPQHF
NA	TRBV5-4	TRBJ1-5	TGTGCCAGCAGCTTGGGCTGGGGGGCGAATCAGCCCCAGCATTTT	CASSLGWGANQPQHF
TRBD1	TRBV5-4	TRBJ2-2	TGTGCCAGCAGCCCTGGTGGCAGGGGGCGGGTCGGGGAGCTGTTTTTT	CASSPGGRGRVGELFF